This note documents a single T cell receptor (beta chain) sequence. This sample was included in a study of cytomegalovirus exposure and HLA in healthy donors. In the PCR, 60 Vbeta and 13 Jbeta primers were used. Data came from immunoSEQ multiplex PCR; TCRdb stores just in-frame clones and leaves some out. Its clone listing holds 70,000 to 100,000 clones. The CDR3 has 13 amino acids. Trimming removed 6 bases from V and 7 bases from J; junction bases left unmatched: 8. CDR1 is SQVTM, CDR2 ANQGSEA, per germline. The sequencing input was PBMCs. The rearrangement links TRBV29-1 to TRBJ1-3, with 8 bases lining up with TRBD1. This clonotype was obtained from a girl aged 5 to 17 in good health and CMV-seropositive. The CDR3 region has the DNA TGCAGCGTGATCGACAGGGGAAAGAACACCATATATTTT. This gives the protein CSVIDRGKNTIYF.